The 26 T cell receptor beta chains below come from one sample, sequenced in a study of regulatory T cells in long-lasting Graves disease. To make TCR beta libraries, researchers used iRepertoire HTBI primers and Arm-PCR of CDR3 regions. Via MiXCR, TCRdb re-called the multiplex PCR reads, giving one row per CDR3 protein. Counted here are under 300,000 distinct CDR3 sequences, about 18% occurring once; the ten biggest clones make up approximately 15%. This sample's time point: newly diagnosed GD, antithyroid drugs for less than 3 months. PBMC RNA was the source of the TCR library. The data also belong to a second study, concerning T cells in Graves' hyperthyroidism and ophthalmopathy.

Sample: peripheral blood mononuclear cells (PBMCs), taken at new diagnosis, from a patient treated with antithyroid drugs. The receptors originated from a woman in her thirties with Graves disease.

This clonotype was picked up many times. V is TRBV2 and J is TRBJ2-7; 9 positions match TRBD1. The germline V gene encodes CDR1 SNHLY and CDR2 FYNNEI. The CDR3 extends over 13 amino acids. V shed 5 bases and J 3 bases; nucleotides not matched to a gene: 2. The CDR3, as DNA: TGTGCCAGCAGTCGGGACAGGGACTACGAGCAGTACTTC. Translating gives CASSRDRDYEQYF.

This clonotype appeared many times. This rearrangement joins TRBV6-1 to TRBJ2-7; D call uncertain. The V end was cut by 7 bases, the J end by 6 bases, with 16 bases between. The length of the CDR3 is 13 residues. In germline, CDR1 is MNHNS, CDR2 SASEGT. The CDR3 bases are TGTGCCAGCACCTCACCTATTTATGGCGAGCAGTACTTC. Its translation: CASTSPIYGEQYF.

This clonotype was counted at least ten times. The chain recombines TRBV7-6 with TRBJ2-5; no firm D call. V lost 7 bases and J 4 bases, leaving 7 bases between the germline ends. Germline assignment: CDR1 SGHVS and CDR2 FNYEAQ. The CDR3 spans 11 residues. CDR3 protein: CASILGETQYF. CDR3 nucleotide sequence: TGTGCCAGCATCCTAGGAGAGACCCAGTACTTC.

Remarks on this clonotype: The junction and the germline gene differ at one end; a read error may be behind it. The chain recombines TRBV7-3 with TRBJ2-1; 9 positions match TRBD1. This CDR3 contains 13 residues. From germline, CDR1 is SGHTA and CDR2 FQGTGA. This chain's CDR3 is CASTGGRDNEQFF. CDR3 DNA: TGTGCTAGCACAGGGGGCCGAGATAATGAGCAGTTCTTC. The full variable domain, rest sourced from reference TRBV7-3 and TRBJ2-1, is GAGVSQTPSNKVTEKGKYVELRCDPISGHTALYWYRQSLGQGPEFLIYFQGTGAADDSGLPNDRFFAVRPEGSVSTLKIQRTERGDSAVYLCASTGGRDNEQFFGPGTRLTVL.

This clonotype was detected ten times or more. The rearrangement links TRBV5-1 to TRBJ2-1, with 7 bases aligning to TRBD1. V lost 0 bases to trimming and J lost 11 bases; unmatched junction nucleotides: 5. Germline CDR1 is SGHRS and CDR2 is YFSETQ. The CDR3 has 13 amino acids. The CDR3 DNA is TGCGCCAGCAGCTTGGGAAGACAGGGTCAGCAGTTCTTC. Translation gives CASSLGRQGQQFF.

This clonotype was found many times. The chain uses TRBV27 and TRBJ2-7; no firm D call. Germline lookup yields CDR1 MNHEY and CDR2 SMNVEV (reference sequence). CDR3 length: 14 amino acids. V was pared by 6 bases and J by 3 bases, with 15 bases between. DNA for the CDR3: TGTGCCAGCAGAATCCGACACAACCTCTACGAGCAGTACTTC. This gives the protein CASRIRHNLYEQYF.

Ten or more counts support this clonotype. V usage is TRBV6-2 or TRBV6-3 and J usage is TRBJ1-2; tentatively, D is TRBD1 (5 bases). The CDR3 is 13 residues long. Trimming left V 2 bases short and J 4 bases short, with 8 bases between. The V gene's germline CDR1 is MNHEY and CDR2 SVGEGT. The CDR3 nucleotides are TGTGCCAGCAGTTACGGGACGGTCTATGGCTACACCTTC. This gives the protein CASSYGTVYGYTF.

This clonotype occurred many times. The chain carries TRBV24-1 and TRBJ2-5; D ambiguous. Germline values: CDR1 KGHDR, CDR2 SFDVKD. The CDR3 is made up of 13 amino acids. Trimming pared 4 bases from V and 11 bases from J, leaving 16 bases between. The CDR3: CATSDPPHPRQYF. CDR3 DNA: TGTGCCACCAGTGACCCTCCCCATCCGAGGCAGTACTTC.

This clonotype has more than one count but fewer than ten. A much larger clone lies a single base off, so this may be a read error. The chain is built from TRBV27 and TRBJ1-6, with TRBD1 matching over 7 bases. Germline trimming cut 10 bases from V and 11 bases from J; bases unmatched to any gene: 11. This CDR3 region has 13 residues. Germline V gene sequence: CDR1 MNHEY, CDR2 SMNVEV (reference sequence). This CDR3 is CATRDSYHPPLHF. The CDR3 DNA sequence: TGTGCCACCCGGGACAGCTACCATCCACCCCTCCACTTT.

The chain recombines TRBV12-3 or TRBV12-4 with TRBJ2-7; TRBD1 is a possible D gene (6 bases). V was trimmed by 6 bases and J by 4 bases, leaving 13 bases between them. The CDR3 loop spans 13 amino acids. The CDR3 loop is CASSFLGAYEQYF. The CDR3 bases are TGTGCCAGCAGCTTCCTGGGGGCTTACGAGCAGTACTTC.

This clonotype has a count of ten or more. J is TRBJ1-1 and V is TRBV5-1, with D possibly matching TRBD1 (5 bases). V lost 4 bases and J 0 bases, leaving 16 bases between the germline ends. CDR3 size: 16 residues. Germline V gene lookup returns CDR1 SGHRS and CDR2 YFSETQ. CDR3 nucleotides: TGCGCCAGCAGCCCGGTCGGACAACGCATGAACACTGAAGCTTTCTTT. This sequence encodes CASSPVGQRMNTEAFF.

The chain recombines TRBV7-9 with TRBJ1-6; weak D call: TRBD1 (6 bases). The CDR3 runs 15 residues. Trimming took 3 bases from V and 2 from J, leaving 8 bases between them. Germline lookup yields CDR1 SEHNR and CDR2 FQNEAQ (reference sequence). CDR3 loop: CASSLWDTYNSPLHF. The CDR3 DNA sequence: TGTGCCAGCAGCTTGTGGGACACCTATAATTCACCCCTCCACTTT.

This clonotype was observed at least ten times. The chain carries TRBV5-6 and TRBJ1-5; 8 bases are a match to TRBD1. The CDR3 is 15 residues long. The germline V gene has CDR1 SGHDT and CDR2 YYEEEE. Losses at the gene ends were 4 bases for V and 6 bases for J; bases not matched to a gene: 9. CDR3 DNA sequence: TGTGCCAGCAGCCAGACAGGGGAGTTTGGTCAGCCCCAGCATTTT. Translated, it gives CASSQTGEFGQPQHF.

This clonotype showed up many times. This rearrangement joins TRBV20-1 to TRBJ1-5; D may be TRBD1 (6 bases). The CDR3 has 18 residues. V shed 0 bases and J shed 0 bases, with 18 bases lying between them. The germline gives CDR1 DFQATT, CDR2 SNEGSKA (reference sequence). The CDR3 here is CSARDIVRGAYSNQPQHF. Written as DNA, the CDR3 is TGCAGTGCTAGAGATATAGTCCGGGGGGCCTATAGCAATCAGCCCCAGCATTTT.

The chain has TRBV30 and TRBJ2-1; no firm D call. This CDR3 contains 12 residues. Germline lookup yields CDR1 GTSNPN and CDR2 SVGIG (reference sequence). The V and J ends lost 1 base and 9 bases respectively, with 10 bases between them. CDR3 sequence reads: CAWSGEVGEQFF. The CDR3 DNA reads TGTGCCTGGAGTGGTGAAGTGGGTGAGCAGTTCTTC.

Many counts were recorded for this clonotype. CDR3 in DNA: TGCAGTGCAACAGCACCGTGGGGGACCGGGGAGCTGTTTTTT. The encoded protein is CSATAPWGTGELFF. The V gene is TRBV20-1, the J gene TRBJ2-2; TRBD1 or TRBD2 may be the D gene (5 bases each). Germline assignment: CDR1 DFQATT and CDR2 SNEGSKA (reference sequence). V was trimmed by 6 bases and J by 5 bases, leaving 16 bases between them. The CDR3 spans 14 residues.

This clonotype has more than one count but fewer than ten. A much more abundant neighbour one base away suggests this may be a read error. The V gene is TRBV5-1, the J gene TRBJ1-4; no definite D call. The CDR3 has 16 amino acids. CDR1 and CDR2 (germline): SGHRS, YFSETQ. This CDR3 reads CANSPTAAAQNEKLFF. The CDR3 DNA follows: TGCGCCAACAGCCCCACCGCAGCAGCACAAAATGAAAAACTGTTTTTT.

Concerning this clonotype: A much larger clone lies one base from this, so it may be a read error. The V gene is TRBV6-2 or TRBV6-3, the J gene TRBJ2-6, with TRBD1 matching over 8 bases. Losses at the gene ends were 5 bases for V and 0 bases for J; bases not matched to a gene: 12. The CDR3 covers 19 residues. CDR1 is MNHEY and CDR2 is SVGEGT in the germline V gene. The CDR3 loop reads CASSARSGQAPSGANVLTF. CDR3 DNA sequence: TGTGCCAGCAGTGCTCGGTCGGGACAGGCGCCCTCTGGGGCCAACGTCCTGACTTTC.

As concerns this clonotype: A much larger clonotype is one base distant, so this may be a read error. The gene calls are TRBV20-1 and TRBJ1-2; TRBD1 agrees at 9 bases. The CDR3 is 14 amino acids. The germline CDR1 and CDR2 sequences are DFQATT and SNEGSKA (reference sequence). The CDR3 bases are TGCAGGGATCAGGAGGGACAGGGAGGGGTTGGCTACACCTTC. It codes for CRDQEGQGGVGYTF.

This clonotype was detected a few times. The V gene is TRBV29-1, the J gene TRBJ1-2, with no clear D. CDR1 and CDR2 (germline): SQVTM, ANQGSEA. The V gene lost 2 bases and the J gene lost 4 bases, with 11 bases spanning the gap. The length of the CDR3 is 13 residues. The CDR3 DNA sequence: TGCAGCGTTGAATTCCCGGCGGGCTATGGCTACACCTTC. It is translated as CSVEFPAGYGYTF. The variable domain in full, completed from reference TRBV29-1 and TRBJ1-2, reads SAVISQKPSRDICQRGTSLTIQCQVDSQVTMMFWYRQQPGQSLTLIATANQGSEATYESGFVIDKFPISRPNLTFSTLTVSNMSPEDSSIYLCSVEFPAGYGYTFGSGTRLTVV.

This clonotype has at least ten counts. CDR3 in DNA: TGTGCCAGCAGCCCTATCCGGCCGGTTCTAAGCTCCTACAATGAGCAGTTCTTC. This gives the protein CASSPIRPVLSSYNEQFF. V usage is TRBV7-8 and J usage is TRBJ2-1; no clear D gene. Germline assignment: CDR1 SGHVS and CDR2 FQNEAQ. The CDR3 covers 18 residues. The ends were cut back, 5 bases at V and 0 bases at J, with 20 bases in the middle. The whole variable domain, remainder taken from reference TRBV7-8 and TRBJ2-1, is GAGVSQSPRYKVAKRGQDVALRCDPISGHVSLFWYQQALGQGPEFLTYFQNEAQLDKSGLPSDRFFAERPEGSVSTLKIQRTQQEDSAVYLCASSPIRPVLSSYNEQFFGPGTRLTVL.

Ten or more counts support this clonotype. The chain links TRBV27 to TRBJ1-6; 9 bases align to TRBD1. Germline V gives CDR1 MNHEY, CDR2 SMNVEV (reference sequence). CDR3 length: 15 amino acids. The V gene end was trimmed by 5 bases and the J gene end by 12 bases; junction bases not matched to a gene: 11. The CDR3 spells CASSLTGTGYRPLHF. The CDR3, as DNA: TGTGCCAGCAGTCTTACCGGGACAGGGTATAGACCCCTCCACTTT.

This clonotype was detected many times. The rearrangement uses TRBV5-1 and TRBJ2-2; a weak D match, TRBD1 (6 bases). Germline CDR1 SGHRS, CDR2 YFSETQ. CDR3 length: 15 amino acids. V lost 0 bases to trimming and J lost 5 bases, with 11 bases between them. This CDR3 is CASSLVQGWTGELFF. The CDR3 bases are TGCGCCAGCAGCTTGGTACAGGGCTGGACCGGGGAGCTGTTTTTT.

In its sample, this clonotype was seen many times. The J gene is TRBJ1-5, the V gene TRBV20-1, with D perhaps matching TRBD1 (5 bases). Germline lookup yields CDR1 DFQATT and CDR2 SNEGSKA (reference sequence). The CDR3 loop spans 14 amino acids. Trimming stripped 5 bases from V and 4 bases from J, with 15 bases between. The CDR3 sequence: CSAQGGDYNQPQHF. CDR3 in DNA: TGCAGTGCTCAGGGAGGTGACTATAATCAGCCCCAGCATTTT.

This clonotype was detected a few times. V gene TRBV27 combines with J gene TRBJ2-1, with D possibly being TRBD2 (7 bases). This CDR3 is 12 amino acids long. With 8 bases removed from V and 14 bases from J, the gap between germline ends came to 19 bases. Germline V gene data show CDR1 as MNHEY and CDR2 as SMNVEV (reference sequence). CDR3 amino acids: CASSDGGAREFF. The CDR3 DNA follows: TGTGCCAGCTCGGATGGGGGGGCTCGCGAGTTCTTC.

This sequence joins TRBV19 and TRBJ1-5; D remains unclear. Germline loops: CDR1 LNHDA, CDR2 SQIVND (reference sequence). The CDR3 runs to 14 residues. Trimming pared 2 bases from V and 8 bases from J, leaving 13 bases between. Here the CDR3 reads CASSIIGILEPQHF. Here the CDR3 DNA reads TGTGCCAGTAGTATAATCGGCATCCTGGAGCCCCAGCATTTT.